This TCR beta chain was sequenced for a study of PD-1 blockade in classical Hodgkin lymphoma (dated by TCRdb to between 2020 and 2021). About the full investigation: Nivolumab dosing was 3 mg/kg intravenously every 2 weeks, continuing until either disease progression or unacceptable toxicity. The study used TCR beta sequencing and CyTOF to define a peripheral blood immune signature of response to PD-1 blockade in classical Hodgkin lymphoma.

The time point label on this specimen signifies: cycle 4 day 1 (C4D1), after about 6 weeks of nivolumab. Relapse after autologous stem cell transplantation had occurred in all trial patients, and cohorts A, B and C were distinguished by prior brentuximab vedotin exposure. The trial cohort included 56 patients with relapsed/refractory classical Hodgkin lymphoma, and each patient had a best overall response of complete response, partial response or progressive disease. Trial patients were treated with single-agent nivolumab in the multi-cohort phase II CheckMate 205 trial. An independent review committee assessed best overall response by applying the 2007 International Working Group response criteria. Trial PBMCs were collected just before the start of nivolumab (C1D1) and during therapy at cycle 2 day 1 and cycle 4 day 1. Peripheral blood was collected in 8 mL Vacutainer Cell Preparation Tubes, from which PBMCs were isolated by centrifugation and then cryopreserved.

Genomic DNA was isolated using the Qiagen DNeasy kit from unsorted PBMCs as well as from negatively selected CD4+ and CD8+ fractions. TCR beta CDR3 regions were amplified by immunoSEQ multiplex PCR using primers annealing to V and J segments. A synthetic immune receptor repertoire was used to minimize amplification bias, and any remaining bias was removed computationally after sequencing. In the source study's methods: Repertoire diversity was quantified as the Shannon entropy index using custom Python scripts. Unsorted, CD4+ and CD8+ repertoires were analyzed separately, except for combined analyses in which CD4+ and CD8+ sequences were merged in silico. Clonal expansion was defined as at least a 2-fold frequency increase after treatment relative to C1D1, with a pseudocount of 0.5 for undetected baseline clones. Singleton clones were defined as clones with 0 or 1 copy at C1D1, and non-singleton clones were defined as clones with 2 or more copies. Clones expanded in unsorted samples were assigned a CD4+, CD8+ or unknown annotation through matching of protein sequences in sorted samples from the same patient. Diversity changes from C1D1 to C4D1 were tested in paired samples using Wilcoxon tests. The immuneACCESS repertoire file appears here via TCRdb, limited to in-frame rearrangements. These files lack a portion of the clones; in checked studies, under half of the deficit traces to unresolved V genes, and the cause of the others is not known. V and J calls and clone size come straight from that table; D and trimming were deduced from the DNA. Counted in this sample were 80,000 to 100,000 clones; 85% to 95% of them appeared once. Jointly, the top ten make up around 2% of the sample.

Points the paper makes about the study in general: A significant rise by C4D1 was seen in CD4+ but not CD8+ TCR diversity (p=0.0027 vs p=0.16), with the rise being most apparent in complete responders (p=0.02). Diversity was lower in patients who began nivolumab less than 1 year after ASCT, so these patients were left out of later analyses to avoid confounding by immune reconstitution. Baseline diversity similar to that of newly diagnosed patients was observed in trial patients achieving complete response, whereas significantly lower diversity was observed in partial responders and progressors. Baseline TCR diversity was reported to be lower in newly diagnosed patients than in healthy donors and to be lower still in relapsed/refractory patients. Only a single clinical trial cohort was studied, and what caused the repertoire differences, possibly disease activity or prior therapy, remained undefined.

From cysteine to phenylalanine, the CDR3 is 14 amino acids long. Only the CDR3 part of the read is kept: 42 bases, read in frame from the first base. CDR1 LNHDA and CDR2 SQIVND are derived from the germline V gene (reference sequence). For this clone: Its antigen specificity is not known. One end of the junction does not line up with germline, which may come from a read error.

The starting material was peripheral blood mononuclear cells (PBMCs), obtained before the fourth cycle of nivolumab. This sequence was found in a human donor with classical Hodgkin lymphoma. The chain couples TRBV19 to TRBJ1-5, and TRBD1 aligns with 7 junction nucleotides. Here the CDR3 is given as CASSTWDSRAPVGF. The DNA sequence follows: TGTGCCAGTAGTACCTGGGACAGTCGAGCGCCTGTCGGGTTT.